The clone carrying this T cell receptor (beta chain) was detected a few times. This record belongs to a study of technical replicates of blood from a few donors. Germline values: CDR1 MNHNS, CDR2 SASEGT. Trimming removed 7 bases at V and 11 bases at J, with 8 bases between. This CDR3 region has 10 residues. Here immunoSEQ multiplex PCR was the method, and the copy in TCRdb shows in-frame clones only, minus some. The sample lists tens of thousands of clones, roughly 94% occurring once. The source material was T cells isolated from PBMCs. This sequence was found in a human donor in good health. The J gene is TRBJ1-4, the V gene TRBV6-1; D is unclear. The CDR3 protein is CASIPRKLFF. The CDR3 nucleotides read TGTGCCAGCATCCCGAGGAAACTGTTTTTT.